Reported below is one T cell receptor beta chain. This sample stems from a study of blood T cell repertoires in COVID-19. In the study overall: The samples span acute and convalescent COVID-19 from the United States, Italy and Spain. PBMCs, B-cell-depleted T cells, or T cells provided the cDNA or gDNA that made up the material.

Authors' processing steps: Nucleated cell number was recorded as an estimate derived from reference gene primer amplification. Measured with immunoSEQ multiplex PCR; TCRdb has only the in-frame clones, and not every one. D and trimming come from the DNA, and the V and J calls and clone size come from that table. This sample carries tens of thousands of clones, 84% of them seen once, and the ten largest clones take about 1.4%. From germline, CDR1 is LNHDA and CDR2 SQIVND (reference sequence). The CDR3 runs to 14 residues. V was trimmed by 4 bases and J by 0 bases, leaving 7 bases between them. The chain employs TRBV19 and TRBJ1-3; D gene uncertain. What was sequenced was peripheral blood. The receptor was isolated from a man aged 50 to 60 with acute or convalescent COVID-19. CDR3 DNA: TGTGCCAGTAGTACCAAACACTCTGGAAACACCATATATTTT. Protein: CASSTKHSGNTIYF.